These 9 T cell receptor beta chains were all obtained from the same sample, sequenced in a study of T cell responses to AZD1222 COVID-19 vaccine. Generated by immunoSEQ multiplex PCR, the TCRdb table keeps only in-frame clones and is missing some. In the table there are about 120,000 clones, roughly 93% of which are singletons. The sequencing used peripheral blood, collected 28 days after the second AZD1222 dose. The receptors shown here come from an adult who received the AZD1222 COVID-19 vaccine.

The rearrangement joins TRBV12-3 or TRBV12-4 to TRBJ1-1; no reliable D call. Trimming stripped 3 bases from V and 2 bases from J, with 7 bases between. The CDR3 is 13 amino acids. The CDR3 here is CASSFVINTEAFF. Written as DNA, the CDR3 is TGTGCCAGCAGTTTCGTCATTAACACTGAAGCTTTCTTT.

The chain carries TRBV4-2 and TRBJ2-7, with TRBD2 matching over 8 bases. CDR1 and CDR2 (germline): LGHNA, YNFKEQ. The V and J ends lost 0 bases and 6 bases, in that order; junction bases with no gene match: 13. The CDR3 sequence is 17 residues long. CDR3 amino acids: CASSQDQSGSLLREQYF. The DNA of the CDR3 is TGTGCCAGCAGCCAAGATCAAAGCGGGAGTTTATTACGCGAGCAGTACTTC.

The rearrangement links TRBV7-2 to TRBJ1-5; 7 bases agree with TRBD1. The CDR3 loop spans 19 amino acids. Germline CDR1 reads SGHTA; CDR2 reads FQGNSA. The ends lost 4 bases at V and 2 bases at J; junction bases unmatched: 17. The CDR3 DNA reads TGTGCCAGCAGCTATTCCGGGACAGACATTCTAGGGGGCAATCAGCCCCAGCATTTT. This sequence encodes CASSYSGTDILGGNQPQHF.

This chain joins TRBV7-9 and TRBJ2-2; TRBD1 might be the D (7 bases). V lost 1 base, J lost 1 base, and 13 bases lay in between. Germline-derived CDR1 and CDR2 are SEHNR and FQNEAQ (reference sequence). This CDR3 is built from 17 residues. CDR3 nucleotide sequence: TGTGCCAGCAGCTTAGGCGCGGGACAGAGGAACACCGGGGAGCTGTTTTTT. Translating gives CASSLGAGQRNTGELFF.

This chain joins TRBV10-2 and TRBJ2-7; TRBD2 agrees at 7 bases. V gave up 6 bases and J gave up 7 bases; unmatched junction bases: 9. Looked up from germline, CDR1 is WSHSY and CDR2 is SAAADI. This CDR3 has 13 amino acids. CDR3 region: CASRQAGAPEQYF. CDR3 nucleotides: TGCGCCAGCAGACAGGCGGGAGCCCCGGAGCAGTACTTC.

The rearrangement links TRBV6-5 to TRBJ2-7, with 8 bases fitting TRBD2. Germline CDR1 MNHEY, CDR2 SVGAGI. CDR3 length: 15 amino acids. With V trimmed by 0 bases and J by 7 bases, 8 bases remained unmatched. In DNA form, the CDR3 reads TGTGCCAGCAGTTACTCCCCCGCGGGAGGAACGGAGCAGTACTTC. Translating it yields CASSYSPAGGTEQYF.

J is TRBJ1-5 and V is TRBV7-9; perhaps TRBD1 as D (5 bases). From germline, CDR1 is SEHNR and CDR2 FQNEAQ (reference sequence). The CDR3 consists of 17 residues. V was shortened by 1 base and J by 1 base, with 14 bases between the two germline ends. DNA for the CDR3: TGTGCCAGCAGCTTAGATTGGTATGGGGGAAGCAATCAGCCCCAGCATTTT. Protein product: CASSLDWYGGSNQPQHF.

The sample holds a few counts of this clone. This chain joins TRBV27 and TRBJ1-3; no clear D. The CDR3 loop spans 14 amino acids. In germline, CDR1 is MNHEY, CDR2 SMNVEV (reference sequence). Deletions cut 0 bases from V and 2 bases from J, with 5 bases between. The CDR3 nucleotides read TGTGCCAGCAGTTTATCTGCAACTGGAAACACCATATATTTT. It specifies CASSLSATGNTIYF.

Notes on this clone: Other DNA sequences in the sample encode the same CDR3. The J gene is TRBJ1-5, the V gene TRBV11-2; 7 nucleotides line up with TRBD1. CDR1 is SGHAT, CDR2 FQNNGV, per germline. This CDR3 contains 14 residues. The trim removed 1 base at V and 5 bases at J, leaving 2 bases unmatched. In DNA, the CDR3 is TGTGCCAGCAGCTTAGGAACAGGGGATCAGCCCCAGCATTTT. Protein sequence: CASSLGTGDQPQHF. The variable domain in full, completed from reference TRBV11-2 and TRBJ1-5, reads EAGVAQSPRYKIIEKRQSVAFWCNPISGHATLYWYQQILGQGPKLLIQFQNNGVVDDSQLPKDRFSAERLKGVDSTLKIQPAKLEDSAVYLCASSLGTGDQPQHFGDGTRLSIL.